This TCR beta chain was profiled in a study of vaccination and CD4 T cells after COVID-19. Study overall: Mild disease affected 8 or 9 convalescent patients and severe disease one, all SARS-CoV-2 positive by nasal swab PCR. The cells were exposed to overlapping spike peptides originating from SARS-CoV-2, HCoV-NL63, HCoV-OC43 and HCoV-229E for stimulation.

This clonotype was counted between two and nine times. The antigen remains unidentified. Scientists ran DNA taken from cultured CD4+ T cells through the Oncomine TCR Beta short-read assay for sequencing. Using the QIAamp micro DNA kit, genomic DNA was extracted from the CD4+ T cells that had been cultured. MiXCR was run by TCRdb on the PCR reads, yielding one entry per CDR3 protein. The sample lists 13,000 or so distinct CDR3 sequences; approximately 44% were seen once. The germline V gene encodes CDR1 DFQATT and CDR2 SNEGSKA (reference sequence). The CDR3 covers 17 residues. Trimming cost V 0 bases and J 0 bases, with 17 bases left between them. Indicated treatment: approximately 9-day PBMC culture with coronavirus spike peptide pools or control peptides (ViraFEST assay). PCR tests turned positive between March and December 2020, before US Alpha, Beta and Delta variants.

The sequence came from a human donor who had recovered from COVID-19. J is TRBJ2-5 and V is TRBV20-1; D may match TRBD1 or TRBD2 (7 bases each). Sequences were obtained from CD4+ T cells from blood, cultured in vitro. The CDR3 is CSARDLGQGGNQETQYF. As DNA, the CDR3 is TGCAGTGCTAGAGATCTTGGGCAGGGGGGGAACCAAGAGACCCAGTACTTC.